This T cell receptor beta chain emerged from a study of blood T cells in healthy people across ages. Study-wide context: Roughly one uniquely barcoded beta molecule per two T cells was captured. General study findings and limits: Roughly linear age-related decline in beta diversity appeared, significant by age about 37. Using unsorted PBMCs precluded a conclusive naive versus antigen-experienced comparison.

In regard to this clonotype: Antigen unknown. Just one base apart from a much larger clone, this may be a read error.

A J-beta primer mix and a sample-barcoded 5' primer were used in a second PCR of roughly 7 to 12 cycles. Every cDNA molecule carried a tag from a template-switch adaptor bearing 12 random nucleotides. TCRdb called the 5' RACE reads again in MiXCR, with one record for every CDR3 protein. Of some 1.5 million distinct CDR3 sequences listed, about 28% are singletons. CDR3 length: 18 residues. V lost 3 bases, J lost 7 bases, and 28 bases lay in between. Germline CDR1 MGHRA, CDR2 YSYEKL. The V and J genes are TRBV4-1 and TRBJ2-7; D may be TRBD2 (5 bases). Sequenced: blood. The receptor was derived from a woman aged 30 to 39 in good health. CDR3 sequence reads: CASSHAVRTPKLYNEQYF. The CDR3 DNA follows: TGCGCCAGCAGCCATGCCGTCCGGACTCCTAAACTCTACAATGAGCAGTACTTC.